This entry lists 10 T cell receptor beta chains sequenced from one sample in a study of blood T cell repertoires in COVID-19. Profiling relied on immunoSEQ multiplex PCR, and the TCRdb table lists in-frame clones only, not all of them. This sample has about 210,000 clones, with about 91% found just once. Material for sequencing was peripheral blood. The receptor set was obtained from a man aged 30 to 39 with acute or convalescent COVID-19.

The chain has TRBV5-5 and TRBJ1-3; no clear D. Per germline, CDR1 SGHKS and CDR2 YYEKEE (reference sequence). The CDR3 loop spans 13 amino acids. Between the trimmed V and J ends, which lost 2 bases and 3 bases, there was a span of 6 bases. The CDR3 protein is CASSLDSGNTIYF. The DNA of the CDR3 is TGTGCCAGCAGCTTAGATAGTGGAAACACCATATATTTT.

The CDR3 is CASSSGTGRTGELFF. The DNA for the CDR3 is TGTGCCAGCTCATCCGGGACAGGGAGAACCGGGGAGCTGTTTTTT. The chain combines TRBV18 with TRBJ2-2, with 9 bases matching TRBD1. The CDR3 sequence is 15 residues long. J was trimmed by 5 bases and V by 5 bases; bases with no gene match: 6. The germline gives CDR1 KGHSH, CDR2 LQKENI.

J is TRBJ2-2 and V is TRBV7-2, with 8 bases identical to TRBD1. Trimming took 3 bases from V and 4 from J; bases not matched to a gene: 10. Germline-derived CDR1 and CDR2 are SGHTA and FQGNSA. The CDR3 is 17 residues long. This CDR3 reads CASSFPKGQAITGELFF. The CDR3 DNA reads TGTGCCAGCAGCTTTCCCAAGGGACAGGCTATCACCGGGGAGCTGTTTTTT.

This chain connects TRBV5-6 to TRBJ2-5, with D maybe TRBD2 (6 bases). Germline values: CDR1 SGHDT, CDR2 YYEEEE. Trimming took off 2 bases at V and 5 bases at J, with 13 bases between the two ends. The CDR3 length is 14 residues. This chain's CDR3 is CASSLDAGLETQYF. CDR3 DNA: TGTGCCAGCAGCTTAGATGCGGGGTTGGAGACCCAGTACTTC. Combining the CDR3 with reference TRBV5-6 and TRBJ2-5 gives the whole variable domain DAGVTQSPTHLIKTRGQQVTLRCSPKSGHDTVSWYQQALGQGPQFIFQYYEEEERQRGNFPDRFSGHQFPNYSSELNVNALLLGDSALYLCASSLDAGLETQYFGPGTRLLVL.

The CDR3 sequence is CASRSLGGTEAFF. The CDR3 region has the DNA TGTGCCAGCAGGAGCTTGGGGGGCACTGAAGCTTTCTTT. This sequence joins TRBV7-9 and TRBJ1-1; possible D gene TRBD1, 5 bases. The length of the CDR3 is 13 residues. V was pared by 6 bases and J by 4 bases, with 12 bases between. The germline gives CDR1 SEHNR, CDR2 FQNEAQ (reference sequence).

The chain carries TRBV15 and TRBJ1-5; maybe TRBD1 (6 bases). Germline assignment: CDR1 LNHNV and CDR2 YYDKDF (reference sequence). The CDR3 has 15 amino acids. Trimming shortened V by 4 bases and J by 4 bases, and 14 bases separated the two germline ends. The CDR3 bases are TGTGCCACCAGCACCCGAGGGGGGGGAAATCAGCCCCAGCATTTT. Its translation: CATSTRGGGNQPQHF.

This CDR3 reads CASSGGPGQGNQPQHF. Written as DNA, the CDR3 is TGTGCCAGCAGCGGAGGACCGGGACAGGGCAATCAGCCCCAGCATTTT. The chain couples TRBV7-2 to TRBJ1-5, with 8 bases fitting TRBD1. The J segment lost 2 bases and the V segment lost 5 bases, leaving 8 bases of the junction unmatched. CDR1 and CDR2 (germline): SGHTA, FQGNSA. CDR3 length equals 16 residues.

The chain links TRBV30 to TRBJ2-5; unclear D gene. CDR1 is GTSNPN and CDR2 is SVGIG in the germline V gene (reference sequence). The CDR3 totals 11 residues. V gave up 4 bases and J gave up 4 bases, with 7 bases separating them. The CDR3 region is CAWIRSETQYF. CDR3 DNA sequence: TGTGCCTGGATTAGATCAGAGACCCAGTACTTC.

The chain joins TRBV7-2 to TRBJ1-1; D may be TRBD1 (6 bases). The V gene lost 2 bases and the J gene lost 3 bases, with 16 bases spanning the gap. Germline CDR1 reads SGHTA; CDR2 reads FQGNSA. CDR3 length equals 16 residues. The CDR3 here is CASSLPRGGMDTEAFF. The CDR3 nucleotides read TGTGCCAGCAGCTTACCTCGGGGGGGCATGGACACTGAAGCTTTCTTT.

J is TRBJ2-7 and V is TRBV27; TRBD1 matches at 8 bases. The CDR3 is 14 amino acids. With 4 bases clipped from V and 3 bases from J, the junction kept 5 bases outside the gene matches. Germline CDR1 MNHEY, CDR2 SMNVEV (reference sequence). The CDR3 coding sequence is TGTGCCAGCAGTTCAAACAGGGGGTACTACGAGCAGTACTTC. It encodes CASSSNRGYYEQYF.